This entry describes one T cell receptor beta chain. Patients counted as stable if ophthalmopathy did not develop within 18 months. Hyperthyroidism patients were newly diagnosed, had disease duration under 2 months, and were aged 18 to 65 years. Clinical symptoms, serum thyroxine and TRAb, thyroid ultrasound and orbital computed tomography were used for the diagnoses. CDR3 length: 13 amino acids. Germline V gene sequence: CDR1 MDHEN, CDR2 SYDVKM. Trimming took 8 bases from V and 7 from J, leaving 12 bases between them. Amplification of TCR beta CDR3 regions used RNA as the template. The study used the HTBI primer set for a first-round RT-PCR of the TCR CDR3. TCRdb ran MiXCR on the multiplex PCR reads and lists one entry per CDR3 protein. The table lists 700,000 to 950,000 distinct CDR3 sequences, over 35% of them singletons. This specimen comes from a study of T cells in Graves' hyperthyroidism and ophthalmopathy.

Sequencing used blood. V is TRBV28 and J is TRBJ1-6; possibly TRBD1 for D (5 bases). The source of this sequence is a woman aged 35 to 49 with Graves' hyperthyroidism. CDR3 in DNA: TGTGCCAGCGTGGACGGGGCCAATTCACCCCTCCACTTT. This codes for CASVDGANSPLHF.